By frequency, the clone carrying this T cell receptor (beta chain) registers medium-sized. TCRdb reprocessed the reads and stores each CDR3 protein as one record, lacking DNA. The sample table sets out approximately 3,500 distinct CDR3 sequences. These data come from a study of diagnostic markers for celiac disease. The CDR3 extends over 14 amino acids. Germline-derived CDR1 and CDR2 are MDHEN and SYDVKM. This clonotype originated in a human donor. This table probably holds off-target reads from a library built for another chain. The V and J genes are TRBV28 and TRBJ1-5; TCRdb's assignment of TRBD1 cannot be checked, as there is no DNA. The specimen sequenced was either unsorted cells or a sorted T cell fraction (not recorded which). CDR3 region: CASKQGQGVQPQHF.